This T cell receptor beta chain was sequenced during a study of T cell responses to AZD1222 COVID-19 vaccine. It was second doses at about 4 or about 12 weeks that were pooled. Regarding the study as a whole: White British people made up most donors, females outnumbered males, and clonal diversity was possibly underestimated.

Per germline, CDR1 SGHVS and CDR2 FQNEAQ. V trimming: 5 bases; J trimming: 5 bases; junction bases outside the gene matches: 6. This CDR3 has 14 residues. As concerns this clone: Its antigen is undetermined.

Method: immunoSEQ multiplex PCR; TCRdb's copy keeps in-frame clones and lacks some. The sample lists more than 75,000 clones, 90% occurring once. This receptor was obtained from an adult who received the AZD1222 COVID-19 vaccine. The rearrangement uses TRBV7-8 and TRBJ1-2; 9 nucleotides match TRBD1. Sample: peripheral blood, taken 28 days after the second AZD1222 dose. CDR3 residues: CASSKTGTGYGYTF. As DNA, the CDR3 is TGTGCCAGCAGCAAAACCGGGACAGGGTATGGCTACACCTTC.